This is a list of T cell receptor beta chains from one sample in a study of T-cell memory formation after mild COVID-19. TCRdb passed the 5' RACE reads through MiXCR, listing each CDR3 protein once. This table holds 550,000 to 600,000 distinct CDR3 sequences, about 18% found once. Sequencing input: PBMCs or a T cell subset sorted from them (not recorded which). These TCRs come from an adult woman who had mild COVID-19 (a few samples of this study predate the infection). Cell type and time point are not known. Each CDR3 is given with its conserved first and last residue. The D gene is left open where the match is weak. Clone size is not always given. Where it is, it says once, few, many or a class for expanded clones.

-	TRBD1	TRBJ2-1	TRBV7-3	CASSIVGTGSNEQFF	TGTGCCAGCAGCATAGTCGGGACAGGGTCAAATGAGCAGTTCTTC
-	-	TRBJ2-1	TRBV4-1	CASSQERRASYNEQFF	TGCGCCAGCAGCCAAGAGCGCAGGGCTTCCTACAATGAGCAGTTCTTC
large	-	TRBJ2-3	TRBV5-1	CASSLAQVTGTDTQYF	TGCGCCAGCAGCTTGGCCCAGGTGACAGGCACAGATACGCAGTATTTT
-	TRBD2	TRBJ2-3	TRBV5-4	CASTDGLADPLTQYF	TGTGCCAGCACCGATGGACTAGCGGACCCATTGACGCAGTATTTT
-	TRBD1	TRBJ1-2	TRBV2	CASTRDRGIANYGYTF	TGTGCCAGCACCAGGGACAGGGGGATTGCTAACTATGGCTACACCTTC
-	-	TRBJ2-7	TRBV7-3	CASSPSRNEQYF	TGTGCCAGCAGCCCAAGCCGGAACGAGCAGTACTTC
-	-	TRBJ2-5	TRBV7-3	CASSLTGLDRETQYF	TGTGCCAGCAGCTTAACGGGATTAGATAGGGAGACCCAGTACTTC
once	-	TRBJ2-3	TRBV7-2	CASSPSRDTQYF	TGTGCCAGCAGCCCTAGTAGAGATACGCAGTATTTT
few	TRBD2	TRBJ2-1	TRBV6-1	CASSEGPAGAYNEQFF	TGTGCCAGCAGTGAAGGCCCAGCGGGGGCTTACAATGAGCAGTTCTTC
-	-	TRBJ1-1	TRBV6-5	CASSAVEIRDEAFF	TGTGCCAGCAGTGCAGTCGAAATCAGGGATGAAGCTTTCTTT
many	TRBD1	TRBJ1-5	TRBV20-1	CSARDDRDRERGIGYSNQPQHF	TGCAGTGCTAGAGATGACCGGGACAGGGAAAGGGGTATTGGATATAGCAATCAGCCCCAGCATTTT